Here is one T cell receptor beta chain with its context. The CDR3 consists of 14 residues. The protocol was immunoSEQ multiplex PCR, while the TCRdb copy is restricted to in-frame clones and leaves out a portion. The sample has roughly 58,000 clones, roughly 49% seen once; the top ten hold 20% to 30%. This sample was taken from a study of cytotoxic CD8 clonotypes in ibrutinib-treated CLL. The sample was PBMCs, taken at disease progression, from a patient treated with ibrutinib. The source is a human donor with chronic lymphocytic leukemia. The V and J genes are TRBV21-1 and TRBJ1-3; the tabulated D call, TRBD1, remains unverified against the DNA. TRBV21-1 is classified as a pseudogene. The CDR3 sequence is CASSNSGAGNTIYF. CDR3 nucleotide sequence: TGTGCCAGCAGCAATTCTGGGGCAGGAAACACCATATATTTT.